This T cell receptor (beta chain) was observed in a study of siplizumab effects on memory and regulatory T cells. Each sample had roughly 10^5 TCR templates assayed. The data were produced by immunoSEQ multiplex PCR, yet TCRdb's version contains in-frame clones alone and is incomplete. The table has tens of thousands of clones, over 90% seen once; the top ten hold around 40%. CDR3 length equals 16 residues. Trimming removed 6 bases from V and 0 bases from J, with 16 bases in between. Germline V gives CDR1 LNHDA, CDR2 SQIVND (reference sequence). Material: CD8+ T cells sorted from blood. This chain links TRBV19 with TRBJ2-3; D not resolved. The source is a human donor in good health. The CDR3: CASSSFLSISTDTQYF. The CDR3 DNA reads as TGTGCCAGTAGCTCCTTTCTTTCCATTAGCACAGATACGCAGTATTTT.